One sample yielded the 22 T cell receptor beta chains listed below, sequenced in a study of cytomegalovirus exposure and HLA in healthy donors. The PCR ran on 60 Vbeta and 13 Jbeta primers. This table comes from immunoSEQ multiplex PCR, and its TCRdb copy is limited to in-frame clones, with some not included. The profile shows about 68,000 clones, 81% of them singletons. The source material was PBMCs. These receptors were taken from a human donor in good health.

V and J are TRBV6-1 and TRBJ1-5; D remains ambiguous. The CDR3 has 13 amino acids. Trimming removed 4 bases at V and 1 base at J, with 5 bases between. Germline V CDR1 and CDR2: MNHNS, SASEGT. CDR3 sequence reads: CASSALSNQPQHF. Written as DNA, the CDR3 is TGTGCCAGCAGTGCATTGAGCAATCAGCCCCAGCATTTT.

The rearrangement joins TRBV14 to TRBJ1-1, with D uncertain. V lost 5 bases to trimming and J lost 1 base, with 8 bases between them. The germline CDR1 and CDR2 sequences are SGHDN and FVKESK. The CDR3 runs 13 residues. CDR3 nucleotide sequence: TGTGCCAGCAGCTCTACGAAGAACACTGAAGCTTTCTTT. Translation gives CASSSTKNTEAFF.

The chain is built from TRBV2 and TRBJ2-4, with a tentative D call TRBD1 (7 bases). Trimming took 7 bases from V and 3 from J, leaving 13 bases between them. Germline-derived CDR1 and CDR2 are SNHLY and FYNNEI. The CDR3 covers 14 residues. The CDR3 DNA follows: TGTGCCAGCAATGGAGGGGGCGTCAAAAACATTCAGTACTTC. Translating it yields CASNGGGVKNIQYF.

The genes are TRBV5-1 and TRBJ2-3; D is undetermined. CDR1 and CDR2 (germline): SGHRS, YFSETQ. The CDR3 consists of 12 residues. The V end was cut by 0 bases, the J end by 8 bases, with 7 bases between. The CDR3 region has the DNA TGCGCCAGCAGCTTGGTTGAGAGTACGCAGTATTTT. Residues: CASSLVESTQYF.

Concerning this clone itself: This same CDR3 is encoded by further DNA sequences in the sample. CDR3 nucleotides: TGTGCCAGCACCACTATCGGCCAAAACACTGAAGCTTTCTTT. Residues: CASTTIGQNTEAFF. V usage is TRBV10-3 and J usage is TRBJ1-1; no clear D gene. The CDR3 spans 14 residues. CDR1 is ENHRY, CDR2 SYGVKD, per germline. V lost 10 bases and J lost 2, with 17 bases in between.

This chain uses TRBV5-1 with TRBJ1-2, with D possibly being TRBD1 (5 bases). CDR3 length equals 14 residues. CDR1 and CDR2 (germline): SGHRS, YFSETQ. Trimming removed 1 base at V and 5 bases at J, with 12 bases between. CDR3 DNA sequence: TGCGCCAGCAGCTTGTCAGGGTCGGAGTATGGCTACACCTTC. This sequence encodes CASSLSGSEYGYTF.

The CDR3 spells CASSDRNTGELFF. CDR3 DNA sequence: TGTGCCAGCAGTGACAGAAACACCGGGGAGCTGTTTTTT. The chain has TRBV7-9 and TRBJ2-2; the D gene is possibly TRBD1 (5 bases). This CDR3 spans 13 amino acids. Trimming removed 6 bases from V and 2 bases from J, with 7 bases in between. The V gene's germline CDR1 is SEHNR and CDR2 FQNEAQ (reference sequence).

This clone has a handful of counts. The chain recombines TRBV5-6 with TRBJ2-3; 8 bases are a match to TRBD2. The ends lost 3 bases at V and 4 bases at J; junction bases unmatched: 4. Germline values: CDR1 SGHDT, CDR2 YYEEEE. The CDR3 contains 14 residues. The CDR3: CASSSGGPADTQYF. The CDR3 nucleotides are TGTGCCAGCAGCTCGGGGGGGCCGGCAGATACGCAGTATTTT.

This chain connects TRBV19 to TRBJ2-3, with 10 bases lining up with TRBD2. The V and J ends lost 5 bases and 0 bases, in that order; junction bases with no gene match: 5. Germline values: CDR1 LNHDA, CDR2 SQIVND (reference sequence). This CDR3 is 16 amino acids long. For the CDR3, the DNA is TGTGCCAGTAGTGCTAGCGGGGGAAGGAGCACAGATACGCAGTATTTT. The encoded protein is CASSASGGRSTDTQYF.

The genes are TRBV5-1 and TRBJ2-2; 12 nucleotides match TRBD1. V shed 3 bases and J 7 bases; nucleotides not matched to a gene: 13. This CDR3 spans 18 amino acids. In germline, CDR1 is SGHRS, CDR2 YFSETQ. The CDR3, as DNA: TGCGCCAGCAGCTCGAACCCCCGGGACAGGGGGCAGGGCGGGGAGCTGTTTTTT. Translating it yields CASSSNPRDRGQGGELFF. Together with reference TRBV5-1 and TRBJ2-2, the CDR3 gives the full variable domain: KAGVTQTPRYLIKTRGQQVTLSCSPISGHRSVSWYQQTPGQGLQFLFEYFSETQRNKGNFPGRFSGRQFSNSRSEMNVSTLELGDSALYLCASSSNPRDRGQGGELFFGEGSRLTVL.

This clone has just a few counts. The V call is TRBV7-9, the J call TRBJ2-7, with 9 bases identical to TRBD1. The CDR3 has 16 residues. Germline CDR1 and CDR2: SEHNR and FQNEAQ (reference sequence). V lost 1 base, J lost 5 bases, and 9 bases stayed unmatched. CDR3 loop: CASSLDPGQGSHEQYF. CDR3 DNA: TGTGCCAGCAGCTTAGACCCGGGACAGGGTTCCCACGAGCAGTACTTC.

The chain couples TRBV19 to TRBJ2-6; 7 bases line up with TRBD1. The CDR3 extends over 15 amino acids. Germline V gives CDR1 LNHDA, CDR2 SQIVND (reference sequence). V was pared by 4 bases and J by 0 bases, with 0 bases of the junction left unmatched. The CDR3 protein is CASSRDSSGANVLTF. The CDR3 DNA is TGTGCCAGTAGTAGGGACAGCTCTGGGGCCAACGTCCTGACTTTC.

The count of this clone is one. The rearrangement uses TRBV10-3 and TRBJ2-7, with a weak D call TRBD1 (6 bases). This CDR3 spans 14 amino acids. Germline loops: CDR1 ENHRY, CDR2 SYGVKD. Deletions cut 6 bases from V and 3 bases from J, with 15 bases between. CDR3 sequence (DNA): TGTGCCATCAGGACAGGTGGATGGGGCTACGAGCAGTACTTC. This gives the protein CAIRTGGWGYEQYF.

The CDR3 DNA follows: TGTGCCAGCAGTTCTCCAGGGGAGCAGTACTTC. Its protein product is CASSSPGEQYF. The chain links TRBV28 to TRBJ2-7, with a weak D call TRBD1 (5 bases). Trimming shortened V by 4 bases and J by 7 bases, and 8 bases separated the two germline ends. There are 11 residues in the CDR3. The germline CDR1 and CDR2 sequences are MDHEN and SYDVKM.

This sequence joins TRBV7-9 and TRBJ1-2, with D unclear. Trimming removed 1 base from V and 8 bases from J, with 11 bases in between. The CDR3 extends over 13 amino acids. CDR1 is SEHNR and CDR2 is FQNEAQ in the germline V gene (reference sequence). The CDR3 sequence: CASSLGEAAGYTF. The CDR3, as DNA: TGTGCCAGCAGCTTAGGGGAGGCGGCGGGCTACACCTTC.

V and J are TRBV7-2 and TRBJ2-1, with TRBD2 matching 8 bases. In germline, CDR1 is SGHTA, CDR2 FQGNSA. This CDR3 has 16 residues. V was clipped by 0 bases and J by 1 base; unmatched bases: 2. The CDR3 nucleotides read TGTGCCAGCAGCTTAGCCGGGGGGGGATCCTACAATGAGCAGTTCTTC. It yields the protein CASSLAGGGSYNEQFF.

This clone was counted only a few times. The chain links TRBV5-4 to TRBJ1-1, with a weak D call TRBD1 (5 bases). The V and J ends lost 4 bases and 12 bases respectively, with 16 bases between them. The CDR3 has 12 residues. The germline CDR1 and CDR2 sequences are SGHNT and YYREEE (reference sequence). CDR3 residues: CASSRTVGVSFF. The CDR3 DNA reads TGTGCCAGCAGCCGAACGGTAGGGGTATCTTTCTTT.

CDR3 in amino acids: CASSEWDSFTDTQYF. DNA for the CDR3: TGTGCCAGCAGCGAATGGGACTCCTTCACAGATACGCAGTATTTT. The rearrangement links TRBV9 to TRBJ2-3, with a possible D match to TRBD2 (6 bases). This CDR3 spans 15 amino acids. The V gene lost 3 bases and the J gene lost 2 bases, with 13 bases spanning the gap. From germline, CDR1 is SGDLS and CDR2 YYNGEE.

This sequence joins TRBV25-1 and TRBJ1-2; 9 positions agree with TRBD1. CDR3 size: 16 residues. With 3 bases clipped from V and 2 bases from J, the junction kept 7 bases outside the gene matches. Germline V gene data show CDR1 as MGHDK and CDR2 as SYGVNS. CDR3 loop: CASSDRPGQGNYGYTF. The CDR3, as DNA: TGTGCCAGCAGTGACCGACCGGGACAGGGAAACTATGGCTACACCTTC.

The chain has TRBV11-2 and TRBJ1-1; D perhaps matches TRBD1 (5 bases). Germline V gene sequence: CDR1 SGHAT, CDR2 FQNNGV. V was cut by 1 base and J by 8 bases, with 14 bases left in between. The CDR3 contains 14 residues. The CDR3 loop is CASSLGFTGGEAFF. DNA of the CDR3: TGTGCCAGCAGCTTAGGATTCACAGGTGGGGAAGCTTTCTTT.

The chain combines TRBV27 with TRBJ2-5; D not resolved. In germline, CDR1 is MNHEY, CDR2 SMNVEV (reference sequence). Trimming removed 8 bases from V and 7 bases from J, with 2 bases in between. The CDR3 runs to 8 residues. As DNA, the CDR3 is TGTGCCAGCCGGACCCAGTACTTC. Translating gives CASRTQYF.

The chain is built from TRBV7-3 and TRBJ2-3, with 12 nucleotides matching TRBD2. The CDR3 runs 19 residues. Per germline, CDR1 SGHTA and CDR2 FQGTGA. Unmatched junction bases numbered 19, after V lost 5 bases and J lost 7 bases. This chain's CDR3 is CASSQGGWRTSGGRNTQYF. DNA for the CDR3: TGTGCCAGCAGCCAAGGGGGCTGGAGAACTAGCGGGGGGAGGAATACGCAGTATTTT.